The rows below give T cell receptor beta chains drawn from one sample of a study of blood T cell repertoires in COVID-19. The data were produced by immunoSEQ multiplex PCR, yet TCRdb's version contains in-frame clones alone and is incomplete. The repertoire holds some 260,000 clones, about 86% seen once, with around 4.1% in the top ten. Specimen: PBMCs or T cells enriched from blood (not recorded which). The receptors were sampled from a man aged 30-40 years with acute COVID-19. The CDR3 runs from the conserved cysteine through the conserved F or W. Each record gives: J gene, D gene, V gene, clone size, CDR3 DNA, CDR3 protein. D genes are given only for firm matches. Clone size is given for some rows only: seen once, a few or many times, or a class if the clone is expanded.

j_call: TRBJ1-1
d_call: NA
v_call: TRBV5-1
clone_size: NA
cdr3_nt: TGCGCCAGCAGCTTGGGATCAGACTACACTGAAGCTTTCTTT
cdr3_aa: CASSLGSDYTEAFF

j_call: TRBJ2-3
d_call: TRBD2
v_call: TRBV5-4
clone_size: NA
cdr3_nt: TGTGCCAGCTTCACTAGCGGGGGGTCTAGCACAGATACGCAGTATTTT
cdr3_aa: CASFTSGGSSTDTQYF

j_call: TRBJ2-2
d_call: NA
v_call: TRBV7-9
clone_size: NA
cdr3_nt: TGTGCCAGCAGCTTAGTTCTAGTACCCGGGGAGCTGTTTTTT
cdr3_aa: CASSLVLVPGELFF

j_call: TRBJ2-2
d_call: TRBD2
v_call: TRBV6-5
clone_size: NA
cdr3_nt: TGTGCCAGCAAGGACGGGGGGGCCGACACCGGGGAGCTGTTTTTT
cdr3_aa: CASKDGGADTGELFF

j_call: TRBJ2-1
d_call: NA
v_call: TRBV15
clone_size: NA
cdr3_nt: TGTGCCACCAGGGGGGGCTACAATGAGCAGTTCTTC
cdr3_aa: CATRGGYNEQFF

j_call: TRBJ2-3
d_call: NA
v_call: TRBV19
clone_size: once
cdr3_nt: TGTGCCAGTAGTGTGACAATTGGAGATACGCAGTATTTT
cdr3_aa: CASSVTIGDTQYF

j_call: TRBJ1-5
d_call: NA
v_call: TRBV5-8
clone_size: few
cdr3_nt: TGTGCCAGCAGCTTGGGAGGGGGAGGGCAGCCCCAGCATTTT
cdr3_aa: CASSLGGGGQPQHF

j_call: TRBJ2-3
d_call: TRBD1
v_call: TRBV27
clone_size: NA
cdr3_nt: TGTGCCAGCAGTTTCACAGGGGGGCGTTGGGAGGGCACAGATACGCAGTATTTT
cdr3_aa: CASSFTGGRWEGTDTQYF

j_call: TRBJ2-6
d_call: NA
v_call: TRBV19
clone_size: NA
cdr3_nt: TGTGCCACCATTCGACCGGGGGGGGCCAACGTCCTGACTTTC
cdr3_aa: CATIRPGGANVLTF

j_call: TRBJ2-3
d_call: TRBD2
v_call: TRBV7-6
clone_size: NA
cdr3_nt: TGTGCCAGCAGCCGTGCTAGCGGGGGGCGAGCGGATACGCAGTATTTT
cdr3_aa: CASSRASGGRADTQYF

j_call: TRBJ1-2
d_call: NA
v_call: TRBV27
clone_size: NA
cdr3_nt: TGTGCCAGCAGGAAGGAGGGGGGCTACACCTTC
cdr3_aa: CASRKEGGYTF

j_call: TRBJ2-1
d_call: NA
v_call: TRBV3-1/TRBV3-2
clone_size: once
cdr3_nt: TGTGCCAGCAGCCAAGGCGGTCACAATGAGCAGTTCTTC
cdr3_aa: CASSQGGHNEQFF

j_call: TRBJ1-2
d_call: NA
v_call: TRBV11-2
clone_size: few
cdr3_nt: TGTGCCAGCAGCTTAGAGGACTACTTGGGGGGCTACACCTTC
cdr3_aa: CASSLEDYLGGYTF

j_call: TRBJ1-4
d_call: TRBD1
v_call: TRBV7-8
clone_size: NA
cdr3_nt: TGTGCCAGCAGCTTAGTAAGCAGGGGGAATGAAAAACTGTTTTTT
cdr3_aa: CASSLVSRGNEKLFF

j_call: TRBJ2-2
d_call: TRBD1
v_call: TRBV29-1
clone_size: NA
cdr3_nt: TGCAGCGTCTCACCGCGGACAGGGACCACCGGGGAGCTGTTTTTT
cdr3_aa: CSVSPRTGTTGELFF

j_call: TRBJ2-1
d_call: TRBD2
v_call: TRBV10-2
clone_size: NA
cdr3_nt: TGCGCCGGATCGGGGGGATACTCGAATGAGCAGTTCTTC
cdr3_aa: CAGSGGYSNEQFF

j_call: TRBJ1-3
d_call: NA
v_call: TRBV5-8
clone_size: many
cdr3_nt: TGTGCCAGCAGCGTGGGACTTGGAAGAAACACCATATATTTT
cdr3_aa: CASSVGLGRNTIYF